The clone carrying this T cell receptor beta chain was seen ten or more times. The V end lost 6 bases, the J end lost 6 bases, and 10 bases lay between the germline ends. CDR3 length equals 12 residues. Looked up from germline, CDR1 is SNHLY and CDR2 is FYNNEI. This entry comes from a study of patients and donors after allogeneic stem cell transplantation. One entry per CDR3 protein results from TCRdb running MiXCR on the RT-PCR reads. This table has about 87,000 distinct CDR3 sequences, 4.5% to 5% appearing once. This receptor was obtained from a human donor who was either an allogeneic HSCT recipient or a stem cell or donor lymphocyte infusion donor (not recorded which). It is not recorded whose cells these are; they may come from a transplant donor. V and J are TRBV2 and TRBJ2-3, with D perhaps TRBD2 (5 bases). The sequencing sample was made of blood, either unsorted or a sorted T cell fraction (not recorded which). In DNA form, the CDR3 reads TGTGCCAGCAGGGGAGAGGAGGATACGCAGTATTTT. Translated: CASRGEEDTQYF.